This TCR beta chain comes out of a study of identical twins. Study outcomes and limitations: Partly confounded zero-insertion analyses could result from invariant MAIT and iNKT cells. A lower insertion count was a feature of abundant cord blood beta clonotypes, with no such feature in memory repertoires.

In regard to this clonotype: What it recognizes is unknown.

Germline loops: CDR1 MGHRA, CDR2 YSYEKL. V was trimmed by 3 bases and J by 0 bases, leaving 14 bases between them. This CDR3 contains 16 residues. Each CDR3 protein is one row after TCRdb ran MiXCR on the 5' RACE reads. The sample has hundreds of thousands of distinct CDR3 sequences, roughly 8% seen once. This sample was shared with a second study, whose subject was yellow fever vaccine responses in identical twins.

The sample comprised PBMCs. This sequence joins TRBV4-1 and TRBJ2-5; possible D gene TRBD1, 5 bases. The source is a woman aged 18-29 years in good health. This CDR3 reads CASSQPFQGNQETQYF. DNA of the CDR3: TGCGCCAGCAGCCAGCCATTTCAGGGAAACCAAGAGACCCAGTACTTC.